Listed below are T cell receptor beta chains from one sample, sequenced in a study of response to subunit inactivated influenza vaccine. TCRdb re-called the RT-PCR reads through MiXCR, storing one row per CDR3 protein. The sample lists over 150,000 distinct CDR3 sequences, around 9% occurring once. Source: non-naive T cells sorted from PBMCs, taken on the day of vaccination. All receptors come from a man aged 45-60 years who received an inactivated influenza vaccine. Both conserved end residues are part of each CDR3. The D gene is left open where the match is weak. Clone size is given for some rows only: seen once, a few or many times, or a class if the clone is expanded.

J gene: TRBJ1-5; D gene: NA; V gene: TRBV12-3/TRBV12-4; clone size: many; CDR3 DNA: TGTGCCAGCAGTTTATATGGTGAGAGTCAGCCCCAGCATTTT; CDR3 protein: CASSLYGESQPQHF
J gene: TRBJ2-7; D gene: TRBD2; V gene: TRBV20-1; clone size: NA; CDR3 DNA: TGCAGTGCTAGGGTGGGCGGCTGGACTAGCGGGAGGATCCCCTACGAGCAGTACTTC; CDR3 protein: CSARVGGWTSGRIPYEQYF
J gene: TRBJ1-5; D gene: NA; V gene: TRBV5-1; clone size: many; CDR3 DNA: TGCGCCAGCAGCTTCAAAGGGGTGGATGGGCCCCAGCATTTT; CDR3 protein: CASSFKGVDGPQHF
J gene: TRBJ2-7; D gene: NA; V gene: TRBV2; clone size: many; CDR3 DNA: TGTGCCAGCAACCCTGGGGGCGGTTCCTACGAGCAGTACTTC; CDR3 protein: CASNPGGGSYEQYF
J gene: TRBJ1-2; D gene: NA; V gene: TRBV24-1; clone size: NA; CDR3 DNA: TGTGCCACCAGTGACTCAGGGACCTATGGCTACACCTTC; CDR3 protein: CATSDSGTYGYTF
J gene: TRBJ2-2; D gene: NA; V gene: TRBV5-1; clone size: many; CDR3 DNA: TGCGCCAGCAGCTTGGCCCAGGGGACCGGGGAGCTGTTTTTT; CDR3 protein: CASSLAQGTGELFF
J gene: TRBJ2-5; D gene: NA; V gene: TRBV6-2/TRBV6-3; clone size: NA; CDR3 DNA: TGTGCCAGCAGAGACTTGGGCGGGTCCCAAGAGACCCAGTACTTC; CDR3 protein: CASRDLGGSQETQYF
J gene: TRBJ2-7; D gene: TRBD1; V gene: TRBV19; clone size: few; CDR3 DNA: TGTGCCAGTAGTAGTCGGGACAGGGGGTACGAGCAGTACTTC; CDR3 protein: CASSSRDRGYEQYF
J gene: TRBJ2-2; D gene: NA; V gene: TRBV19; clone size: few; CDR3 DNA: TGTGCCAGTAGTCATACAAATCGCCCCGGGGAGCTGTTTTTT; CDR3 protein: CASSHTNRPGELFF
J gene: TRBJ2-7; D gene: NA; V gene: TRBV27; clone size: many; CDR3 DNA: TGTGCCAGCAGCTTACAAGTAGGGTTCTCCTACGAGCAGTACTTC; CDR3 protein: CASSLQVGFSYEQYF
J gene: TRBJ1-1; D gene: TRBD1; V gene: TRBV18; clone size: many; CDR3 DNA: TGTGCCAGCTCACCAAGCAGGGGGGACACTGAAGCTTTCTTT; CDR3 protein: CASSPSRGDTEAFF
J gene: TRBJ1-5; D gene: NA; V gene: TRBV6-5; clone size: NA; CDR3 DNA: TGTGCCAGCAGTTACTCGTTCGGGGGCTCGGGTCAGCCCCAGCATTTT; CDR3 protein: CASSYSFGGSGQPQHF
J gene: TRBJ1-6; D gene: NA; V gene: TRBV25-1; clone size: NA; CDR3 DNA: TGTGCCAGCAGTGGACCGGGACAACCTCCGGAAAGGCCCCTCCACTTT; CDR3 protein: CASSGPGQPPERPLHF
J gene: TRBJ2-1; D gene: NA; V gene: TRBV7-9; clone size: NA; CDR3 DNA: TGCGCCAGCAGCTTACGCGGGCGGCACAATGTGCAGTTCTTC; CDR3 protein: CASSLRGRHNVQFF
J gene: TRBJ2-2; D gene: NA; V gene: TRBV5-1; clone size: NA; CDR3 DNA: TGCGCCAGCGGGGCAAGACCCGGGGAGCTGTTTTTT; CDR3 protein: CASGARPGELFF
J gene: TRBJ2-5; D gene: NA; V gene: TRBV7-2; clone size: many; CDR3 DNA: TGTGCCAGCAGCTACCAAGAGACCCAGTACTTC; CDR3 protein: CASSYQETQYF
J gene: TRBJ2-7; D gene: NA; V gene: TRBV5-8; clone size: NA; CDR3 DNA: TGTGCCAGCAGTCCCGCGGCGTACGAGCAGTACTTC; CDR3 protein: CASSPAAYEQYF
J gene: TRBJ1-3; D gene: TRBD1; V gene: TRBV28; clone size: many; CDR3 DNA: TGTGCCAGCAGTGAGGACAGGGGAGTTGGAAACACCATATATTTT; CDR3 protein: CASSEDRGVGNTIYF
J gene: TRBJ2-2; D gene: NA; V gene: TRBV7-2; clone size: many; CDR3 DNA: TGTGCCAGCAGCTTAGTAACGAACACCGGGGAGCTGTTTTTT; CDR3 protein: CASSLVTNTGELFF
J gene: TRBJ1-3; D gene: NA; V gene: TRBV6-5; clone size: few; CDR3 DNA: TGTGCCAGCAGTTACTCGGTCACAGGTCCTGGAAACACCATATATTTT; CDR3 protein: CASSYSVTGPGNTIYF
J gene: TRBJ1-1; D gene: NA; V gene: TRBV5-1; clone size: many; CDR3 DNA: TGCGCCAGCAGCTGGATCGGGACACCGAACACTGAAGCTTTCTTT; CDR3 protein: CASSWIGTPNTEAFF
J gene: TRBJ2-7; D gene: NA; V gene: TRBV15; clone size: NA; CDR3 DNA: TGTGCCACCAGCGCCAGGGGGGATTCCTACGAGCAGTACTTC; CDR3 protein: CATSARGDSYEQYF
J gene: TRBJ2-7; D gene: NA; V gene: TRBV7-2; clone size: many; CDR3 DNA: TGTGCCAGCAGCTTAAGTCTGGCCGACTACGAGCAGTACTTC; CDR3 protein: CASSLSLADYEQYF
J gene: TRBJ2-5; D gene: NA; V gene: TRBV10-3; clone size: many; CDR3 DNA: TGTGCCATCAGCCGACAGGTTACCCAAGAGACCCAGTACTTC; CDR3 protein: CAISRQVTQETQYF
J gene: TRBJ2-5; D gene: TRBD2; V gene: TRBV29-1; clone size: few; CDR3 DNA: TGCAGCGTTGGCGGGAGGGCCAGAGAGACCCAGTACTTC; CDR3 protein: CSVGGRARETQYF
J gene: TRBJ2-1; D gene: NA; V gene: TRBV21-1; clone size: NA; CDR3 DNA: TGTGCCAGGGGGGAGACCAACTCCTACAATGAGCAGTTCTTC; CDR3 protein: CARGETNSYNEQFF
J gene: TRBJ2-7; D gene: TRBD1; V gene: TRBV27; clone size: few; CDR3 DNA: TGTGCCACCCTCCGGGACAGGAGTTACGAGCAGTACTTC; CDR3 protein: CATLRDRSYEQYF
J gene: TRBJ2-1; D gene: NA; V gene: TRBV20-1; clone size: few; CDR3 DNA: TGCAGTGCTAGTCTGGGGGGGGGCTACGAGCAGTTCTTC; CDR3 protein: CSASLGGGYEQFF